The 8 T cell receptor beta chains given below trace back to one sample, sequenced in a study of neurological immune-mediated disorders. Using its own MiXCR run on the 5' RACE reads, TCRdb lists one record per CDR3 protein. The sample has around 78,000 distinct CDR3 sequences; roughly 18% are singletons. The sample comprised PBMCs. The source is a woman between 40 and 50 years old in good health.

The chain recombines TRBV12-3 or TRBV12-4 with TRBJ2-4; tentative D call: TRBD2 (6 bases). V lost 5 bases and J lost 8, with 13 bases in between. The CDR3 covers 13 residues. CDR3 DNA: TGTGCCAGCAGTCGGGAGTTGAAAGACATTCAGTACTTC. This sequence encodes CASSRELKDIQYF.

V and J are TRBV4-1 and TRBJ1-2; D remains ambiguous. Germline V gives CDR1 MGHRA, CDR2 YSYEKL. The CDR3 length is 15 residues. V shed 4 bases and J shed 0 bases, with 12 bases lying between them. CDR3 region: CASSRPGGSNYGYTF. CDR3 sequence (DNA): TGCGCCAGCAGCCGCCCCGGTGGGTCTAACTATGGCTACACCTTC.

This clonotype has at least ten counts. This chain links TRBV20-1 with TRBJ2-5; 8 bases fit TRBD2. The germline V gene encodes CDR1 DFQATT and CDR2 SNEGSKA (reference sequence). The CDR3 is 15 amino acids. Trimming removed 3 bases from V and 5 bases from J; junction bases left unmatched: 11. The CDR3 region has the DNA TGCAGTGCTAGGACACCCACGGGACTAGTGGAGACCCAGTACTTC. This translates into CSARTPTGLVETQYF.

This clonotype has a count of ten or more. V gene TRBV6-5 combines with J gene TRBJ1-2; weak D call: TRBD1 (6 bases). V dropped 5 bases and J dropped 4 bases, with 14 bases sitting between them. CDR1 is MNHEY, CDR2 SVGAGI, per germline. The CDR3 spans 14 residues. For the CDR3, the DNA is TGTGCCAGCAGTGGAATCGGGACACTCTATGGCTACACCTTC. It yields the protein CASSGIGTLYGYTF.

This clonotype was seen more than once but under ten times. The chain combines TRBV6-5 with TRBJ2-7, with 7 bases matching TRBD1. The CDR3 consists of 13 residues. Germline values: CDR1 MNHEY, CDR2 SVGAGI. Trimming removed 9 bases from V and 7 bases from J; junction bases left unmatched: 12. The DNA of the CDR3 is TGTGCCAGAGGGGACAGCACCCCAAGGGAGCAGTACGTC. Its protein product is CARGDSTPREQYV.

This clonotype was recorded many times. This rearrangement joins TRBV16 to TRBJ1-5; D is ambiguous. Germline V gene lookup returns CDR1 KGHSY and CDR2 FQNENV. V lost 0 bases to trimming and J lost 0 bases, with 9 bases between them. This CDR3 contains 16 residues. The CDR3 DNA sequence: TGTGCCAGCAGCCAATCCGGGAGAGATAGCAATCAGCCCCAGCATTTT. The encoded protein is CASSQSGRDSNQPQHF.

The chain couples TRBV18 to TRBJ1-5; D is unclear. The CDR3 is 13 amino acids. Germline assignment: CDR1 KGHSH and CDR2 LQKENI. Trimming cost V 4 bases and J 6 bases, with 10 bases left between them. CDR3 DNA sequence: TGTGCCAGCTCACGTTTAGATGCTCAGCCCCAGCATTTT. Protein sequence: CASSRLDAQPQHF.

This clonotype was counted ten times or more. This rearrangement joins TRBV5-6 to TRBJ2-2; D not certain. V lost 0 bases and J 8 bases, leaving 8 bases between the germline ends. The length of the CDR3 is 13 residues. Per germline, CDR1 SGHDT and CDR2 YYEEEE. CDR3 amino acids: CASSLGRFGELFF. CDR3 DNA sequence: TGTGCCAGCAGCTTGGGAAGGTTTGGGGAGCTGTTTTTT.